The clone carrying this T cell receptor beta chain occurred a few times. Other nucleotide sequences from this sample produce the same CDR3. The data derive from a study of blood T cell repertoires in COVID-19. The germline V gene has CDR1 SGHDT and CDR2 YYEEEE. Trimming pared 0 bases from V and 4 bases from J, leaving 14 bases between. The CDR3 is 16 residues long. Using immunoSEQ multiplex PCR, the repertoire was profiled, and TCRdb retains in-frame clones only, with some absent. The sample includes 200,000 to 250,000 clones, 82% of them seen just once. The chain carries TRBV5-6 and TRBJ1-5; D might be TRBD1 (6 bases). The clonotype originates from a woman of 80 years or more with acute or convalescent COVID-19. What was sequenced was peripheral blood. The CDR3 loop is CASSLAGGARNQPQHF. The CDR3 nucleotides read TGTGCCAGCAGCTTGGCTGGGGGGGCACGAAATCAGCCCCAGCATTTT.